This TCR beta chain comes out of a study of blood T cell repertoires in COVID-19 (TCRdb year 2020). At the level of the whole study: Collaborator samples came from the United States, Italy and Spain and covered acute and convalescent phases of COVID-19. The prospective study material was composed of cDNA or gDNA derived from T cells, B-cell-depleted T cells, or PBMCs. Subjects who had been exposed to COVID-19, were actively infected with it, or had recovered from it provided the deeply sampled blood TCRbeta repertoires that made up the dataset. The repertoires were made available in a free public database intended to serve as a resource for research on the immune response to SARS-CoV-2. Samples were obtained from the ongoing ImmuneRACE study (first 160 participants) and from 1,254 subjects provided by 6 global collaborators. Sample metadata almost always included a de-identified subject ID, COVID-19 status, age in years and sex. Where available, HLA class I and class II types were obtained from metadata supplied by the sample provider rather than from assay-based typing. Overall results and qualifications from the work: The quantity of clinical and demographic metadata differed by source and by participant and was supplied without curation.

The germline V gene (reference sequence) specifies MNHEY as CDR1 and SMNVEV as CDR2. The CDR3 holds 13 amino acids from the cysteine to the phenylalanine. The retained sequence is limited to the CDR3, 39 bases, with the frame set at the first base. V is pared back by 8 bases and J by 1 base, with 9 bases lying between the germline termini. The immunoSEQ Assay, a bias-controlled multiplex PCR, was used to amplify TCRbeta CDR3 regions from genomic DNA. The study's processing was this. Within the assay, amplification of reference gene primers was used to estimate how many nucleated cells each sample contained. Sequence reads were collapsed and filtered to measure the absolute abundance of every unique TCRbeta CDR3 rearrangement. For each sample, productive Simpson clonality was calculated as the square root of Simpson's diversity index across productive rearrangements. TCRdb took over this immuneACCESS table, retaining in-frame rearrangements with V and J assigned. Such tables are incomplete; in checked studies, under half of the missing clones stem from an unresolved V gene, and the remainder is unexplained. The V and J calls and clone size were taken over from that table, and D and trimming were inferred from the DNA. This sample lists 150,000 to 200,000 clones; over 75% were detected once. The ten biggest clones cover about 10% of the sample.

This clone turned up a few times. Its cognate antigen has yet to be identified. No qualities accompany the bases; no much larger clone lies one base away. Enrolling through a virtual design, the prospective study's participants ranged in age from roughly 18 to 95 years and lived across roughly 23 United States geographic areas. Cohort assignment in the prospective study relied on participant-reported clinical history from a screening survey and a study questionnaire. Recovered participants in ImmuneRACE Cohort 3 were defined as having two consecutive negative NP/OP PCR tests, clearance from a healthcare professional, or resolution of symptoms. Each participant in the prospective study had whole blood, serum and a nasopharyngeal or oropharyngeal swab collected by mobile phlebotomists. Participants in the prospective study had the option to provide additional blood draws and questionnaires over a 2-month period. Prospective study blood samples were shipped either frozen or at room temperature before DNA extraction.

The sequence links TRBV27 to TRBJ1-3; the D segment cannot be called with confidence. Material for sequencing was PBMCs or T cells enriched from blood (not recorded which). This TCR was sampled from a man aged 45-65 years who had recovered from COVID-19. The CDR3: CASAQASGNTIYF. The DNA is TGTGCCAGCGCTCAGGCTTCTGGAAACACCATATATTTT.